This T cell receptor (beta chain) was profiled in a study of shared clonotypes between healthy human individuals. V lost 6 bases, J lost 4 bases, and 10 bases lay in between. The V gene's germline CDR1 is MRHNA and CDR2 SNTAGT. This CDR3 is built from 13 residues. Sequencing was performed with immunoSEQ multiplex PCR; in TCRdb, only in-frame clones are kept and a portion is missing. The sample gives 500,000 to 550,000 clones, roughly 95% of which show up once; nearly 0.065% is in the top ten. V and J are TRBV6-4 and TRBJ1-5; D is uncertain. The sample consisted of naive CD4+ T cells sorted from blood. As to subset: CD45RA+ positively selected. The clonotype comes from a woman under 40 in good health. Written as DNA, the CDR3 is TGTGCCAGCAGCCGTAATGGGAATCAGCCCCAGCATTTT. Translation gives CASSRNGNQPQHF.